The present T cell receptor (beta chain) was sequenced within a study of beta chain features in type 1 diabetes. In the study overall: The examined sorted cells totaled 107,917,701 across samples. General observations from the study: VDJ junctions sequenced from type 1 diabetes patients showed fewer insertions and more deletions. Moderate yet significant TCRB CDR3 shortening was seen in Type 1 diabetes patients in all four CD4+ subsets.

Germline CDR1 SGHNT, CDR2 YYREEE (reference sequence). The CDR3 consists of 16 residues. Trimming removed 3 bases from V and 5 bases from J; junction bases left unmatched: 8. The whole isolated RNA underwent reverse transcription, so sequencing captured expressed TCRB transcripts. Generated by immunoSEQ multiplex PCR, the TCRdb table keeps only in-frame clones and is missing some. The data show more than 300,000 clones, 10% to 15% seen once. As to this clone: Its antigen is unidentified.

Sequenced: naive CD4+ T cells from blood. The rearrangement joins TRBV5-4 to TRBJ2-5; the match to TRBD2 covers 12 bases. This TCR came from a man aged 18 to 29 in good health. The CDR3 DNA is TGTGCCAGCAGCTCTCAACTAGCGGGAGGTTCCGAGACCCAGTACTTC. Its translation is CASSSQLAGGSETQYF.